The entry below gives a single T cell receptor (beta chain) sequence along with its context. Its antigen is undetermined. The sample comes from a study of cytomegalovirus exposure and HLA in healthy donors. Overall study findings and caveats: Clonal expansion, a later analysis showed, was greater in HLA-associated TCR beta chains than in equally common others. Analyzed later, association rates of TCRs varied across HLA loci, with DRB1 most and HLA-C fewest.

PCR was performed using 60 Vbeta and 13 Jbeta primers. Generated by immunoSEQ multiplex PCR, the TCRdb table keeps only in-frame clones and is missing some. The table includes about 61,000 clones, roughly 90% detected once. The sequenced sample consisted of PBMCs. This sequence originates from a man aged 25 to 40 in good health and CMV-seropositive.

For the CDR3, the DNA is TGTGCCAGCAGCTTAGCTCCGACTCTTGGGGATACGCAGTATTTT. It specifies CASSLAPTLGDTQYF. This chain joins TRBV7-6 and TRBJ2-3; D gene unclear. V gave up 0 bases and J gave up 6 bases, with 13 bases separating them. In germline, CDR1 is SGHVS, CDR2 FNYEAQ. The CDR3 is 15 amino acids.